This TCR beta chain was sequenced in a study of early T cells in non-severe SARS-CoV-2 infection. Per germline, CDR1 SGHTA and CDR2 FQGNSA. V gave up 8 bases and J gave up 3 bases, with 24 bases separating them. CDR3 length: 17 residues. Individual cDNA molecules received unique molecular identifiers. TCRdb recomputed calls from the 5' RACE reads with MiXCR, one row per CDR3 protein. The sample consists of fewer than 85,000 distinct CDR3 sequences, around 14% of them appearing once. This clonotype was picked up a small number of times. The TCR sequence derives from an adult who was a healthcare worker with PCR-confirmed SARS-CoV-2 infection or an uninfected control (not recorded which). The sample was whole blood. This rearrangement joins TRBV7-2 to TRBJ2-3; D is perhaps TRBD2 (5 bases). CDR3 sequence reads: CASGRLLDSVSTDTQYF. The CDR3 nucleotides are TGTGCCAGCGGCCGACTACTAGACTCGGTTTCGACAGATACGCAGTATTTT. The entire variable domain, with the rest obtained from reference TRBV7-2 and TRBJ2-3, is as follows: GAGVSQSPSNKVTEKGKDVELRCDPISGHTALYWYRQSLGQGLEFLIYFQGNSAPDKSGLPSDRFSAERTGGSVSTLTIQRTQQEDSAVYLCASGRLLDSVSTDTQYFGPGTRLTVL.